Shown below are 6 T cell receptor beta chains from a single sample sequenced in a study of shared clonotypes between healthy human individuals. Selected positively for CCR7 and CD45RO-negative, naive CD8 cells excluded terminally differentiated effector memory CD45RA+ cells. The protocol was immunoSEQ multiplex PCR, while the TCRdb copy is restricted to in-frame clones and leaves out a portion. Of some 2,000,000 clones in the sample, about 95% are singletons; the top ten hold roughly 1.1%. Sequenced sample: naive CD8+ T cells sorted from blood. The receptor source for this set is a man between 18 and 29 years old in good health.

V and J are TRBV20-1 and TRBJ2-1; D is ambiguous. This CDR3 is built from 11 residues. Germline V gene lookup returns CDR1 DFQATT and CDR2 SNEGSKA (reference sequence). V dropped 0 bases and J dropped 10 bases, with 7 bases sitting between them. CDR3 DNA sequence: TGCAGTGCTAGAGATCCCTGGGAGCAGTTCTTC. It codes for CSARDPWEQFF.

Of note for this clone: In the same sample, other DNA sequences code for this CDR3. The chain is built from TRBV7-9 and TRBJ1-1; no firm D call. Trimming took off 1 base at V and 6 bases at J, with 6 bases between the two ends. CDR1 and CDR2 (germline): SEHNR, FQNEAQ (reference sequence). The CDR3 loop spans 12 amino acids. CDR3 DNA sequence: TGTGCCAGCAGCTTAGATGGGCCTGAAGCTTTCTTT. Translation gives CASSLDGPEAFF.

This rearrangement joins TRBV5-1 to TRBJ2-7, with no clear D. The CDR3 is made up of 13 amino acids. The V end lost 0 bases, the J end lost 6 bases, and 10 bases lay between the germline ends. Per the germline V gene, CDR1 is SGHRS and CDR2 is YFSETQ. The CDR3 nucleotides read TGCGCCAGCAGCTTGGATCCCGGCGGCGAGCAGTACTTC. It encodes CASSLDPGGEQYF.

The chain carries TRBV5-4 and TRBJ1-2; the match to TRBD1 covers 9 bases. Germline CDR1 and CDR2: SGHNT and YYREEE (reference sequence). There are 15 residues in the CDR3. Losses at the gene ends were 2 bases for V and 7 bases for J; bases not matched to a gene: 9. The chain's CDR3 is CASSLGIQGALGYTF. The CDR3 bases are TGTGCCAGCAGCTTAGGGATACAGGGGGCGCTTGGCTACACCTTC.

V is TRBV6-4 and J is TRBJ2-1; D may be TRBD1 (5 bases). CDR3 length equals 16 residues. With 4 bases removed from V and 10 bases from J, the gap between germline ends came to 23 bases. In germline, CDR1 is MRHNA, CDR2 SNTAGT. DNA of the CDR3: TGTGCCAGCAGTGGATCAGGGAATCATATTAACAGGGAGCAGTTCTTC. Protein product: CASSGSGNHINREQFF.

The chain combines TRBV7-9 with TRBJ2-3; 11 bases agree with TRBD2. In germline, CDR1 is SEHNR, CDR2 FQNEAQ (reference sequence). There are 15 residues in the CDR3. The trim removed 6 bases at V and 4 bases at J, leaving 6 bases unmatched. CDR3 nucleotides: TGTGCCAGCAGACCGCAGACTAGCGGGGCAGATACGCAGTATTTT. Encoded protein: CASRPQTSGADTQYF.